This entry features one T cell receptor (beta chain) sequence. The sample is drawn from a study of technical replicates of blood from a few donors. Produced via immunoSEQ multiplex PCR; TCRdb's table is partial and in-frame only. The sample holds around 80,000 clones, roughly 98% seen once. The material sequenced was T cells isolated from PBMCs. This receptor was identified in a human donor in good health.

The CDR3: CASSLGAGATKQTQYF. The CDR3 nucleotides read TGTGCCAGCAGCTTAGGGGCAGGGGCTACGAAACAGACCCAGTACTTC. V is TRBV7-9 and J is TRBJ2-5, with D possibly matching TRBD1 (6 bases). The V gene lost 1 base and the J gene lost 6 bases, with 18 bases spanning the gap. Per the germline V gene, CDR1 is SEHNR and CDR2 is FQNEAQ (reference sequence). The CDR3 runs to 16 residues.